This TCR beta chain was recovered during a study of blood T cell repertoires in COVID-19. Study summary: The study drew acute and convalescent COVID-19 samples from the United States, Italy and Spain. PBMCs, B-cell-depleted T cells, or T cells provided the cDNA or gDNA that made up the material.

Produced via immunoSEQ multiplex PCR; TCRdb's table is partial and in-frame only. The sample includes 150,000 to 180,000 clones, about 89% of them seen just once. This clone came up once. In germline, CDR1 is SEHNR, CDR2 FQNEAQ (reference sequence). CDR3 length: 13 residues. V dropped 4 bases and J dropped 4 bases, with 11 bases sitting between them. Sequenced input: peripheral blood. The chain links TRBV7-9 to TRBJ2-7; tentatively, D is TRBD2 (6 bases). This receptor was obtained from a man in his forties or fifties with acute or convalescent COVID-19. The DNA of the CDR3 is TGTGCCAGCAGCTCCGGGGGTCGGTACGAGCAGTACTTC. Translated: CASSSGGRYEQYF.